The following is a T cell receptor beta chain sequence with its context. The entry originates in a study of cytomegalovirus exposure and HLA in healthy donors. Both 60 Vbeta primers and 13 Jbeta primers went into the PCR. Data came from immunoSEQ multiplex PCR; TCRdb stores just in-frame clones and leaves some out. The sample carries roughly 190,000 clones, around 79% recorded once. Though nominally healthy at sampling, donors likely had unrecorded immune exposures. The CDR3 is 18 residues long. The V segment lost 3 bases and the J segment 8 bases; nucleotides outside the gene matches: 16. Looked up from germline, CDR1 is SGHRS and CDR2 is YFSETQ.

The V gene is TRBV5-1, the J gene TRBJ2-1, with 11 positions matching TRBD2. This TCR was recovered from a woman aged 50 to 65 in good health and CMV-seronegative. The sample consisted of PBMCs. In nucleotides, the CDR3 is TGCGCCAGCAGCTCGGCCCAGTCTAGCGGGGGGTTTCGGCATGAGCAGTTCTTC. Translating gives CASSSAQSSGGFRHEQFF.